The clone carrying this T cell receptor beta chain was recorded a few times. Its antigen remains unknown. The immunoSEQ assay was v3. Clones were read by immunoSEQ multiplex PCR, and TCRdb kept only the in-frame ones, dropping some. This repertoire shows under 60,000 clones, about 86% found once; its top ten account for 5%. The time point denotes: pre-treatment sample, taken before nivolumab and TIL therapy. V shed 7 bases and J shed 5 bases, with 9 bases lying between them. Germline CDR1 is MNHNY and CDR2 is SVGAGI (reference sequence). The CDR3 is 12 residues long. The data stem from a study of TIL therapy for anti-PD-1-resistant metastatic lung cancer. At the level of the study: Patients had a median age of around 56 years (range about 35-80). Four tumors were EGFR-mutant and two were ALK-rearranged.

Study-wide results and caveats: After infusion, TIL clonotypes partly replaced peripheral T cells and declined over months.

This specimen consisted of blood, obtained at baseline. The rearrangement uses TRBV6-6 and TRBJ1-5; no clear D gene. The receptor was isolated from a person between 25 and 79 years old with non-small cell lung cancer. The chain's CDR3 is CASTTVDQPQHF. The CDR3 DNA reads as TGTGCCAGCACCACGGTTGATCAGCCCCAGCATTTT.